Reported below is one T cell receptor beta chain. Authors' data handling: Amplification with reference gene primers provided the estimates of nucleated cell counts. The method was immunoSEQ multiplex PCR; TCRdb's version includes in-frame clones alone and lacks a portion of them. V, J and clone size are taken as reported in that table, and D and trimming were inferred from the DNA itself. In the table there are 130,000 or so clones, more than 70% of which are singletons. These data belong to a study of blood T cell repertoires in COVID-19. Looking at the study overall: Samples taken during acute and convalescent COVID-19 were collected in the United States, Italy and Spain. The cDNA or gDNA used as material had been derived from T cells, B-cell-depleted T cells, or PBMCs.

Between the trimmed V and J ends, which lost 4 bases and 4 bases, there was a span of 14 bases. This CDR3 region has 14 residues. From germline, CDR1 is LGHDT and CDR2 YNNKEL (reference sequence). The chain uses TRBV3-1 (or the pseudogene TRBV3-2) and TRBJ2-7, with D possibly being TRBD2 (5 bases). The specimen was peripheral blood. The sequence was obtained from a man in his 60s with acute or convalescent COVID-19. CDR3 protein: CASSPPGLDYEQYF. CDR3 bases: TGTGCCAGCAGCCCCCCGGGATTAGATTACGAGCAGTACTTC.